One and the same sample provided the 14 T cell receptor beta chains below, sequenced in a study of T cell changes during pregnancy in multiple sclerosis. TCRdb keeps only in-frame clones here, not all; method: immunoSEQ multiplex PCR. The table has about 69,000 clones, 92% seen once; the top ten hold less than 2%. Sample: peripheral blood, taken in the third trimester of pregnancy. The receptor source for this set is a female donor in good health, enrolled as a control in a pregnancy study.

The rearrangement uses TRBV7-8 and TRBJ2-1; 8 positions agree with TRBD1. V lost 5 bases, J lost 5 bases, and 11 bases stayed unmatched. CDR1 is SGHVS, CDR2 FQNEAQ, per germline. This CDR3 has 16 amino acids. The CDR3 DNA sequence: TGTGCCAGCAGCGTAGAAGACAGGGGCAAAGACAATGAGCAGTTCTTC. Translated, it gives CASSVEDRGKDNEQFF.

The chain employs TRBV14 and TRBJ1-2; TRBD1 agrees at 7 bases. V gave up 0 bases and J gave up 3 bases; unmatched junction bases: 4. The CDR3 has 15 residues. From germline, CDR1 is SGHDN and CDR2 FVKESK. DNA of the CDR3: TGTGCCAGCAGCCAAGATCGACAGGGTTACTATGGCTACACCTTC. Its protein is CASSQDRQGYYGYTF.

J is TRBJ2-1 and V is TRBV9; 13 bases are shared with TRBD2. The CDR3 runs to 15 residues. Germline CDR1 reads SGDLS; CDR2 reads YYNGEE. Unmatched junction bases numbered 5, after V lost 4 bases and J lost 7 bases. The CDR3 DNA reads as TGTGCCAGCAGCACACTAGCGGGGGGGTGGAATGAGCAGTTCTTC. Translation gives CASSTLAGGWNEQFF.

The chain employs TRBV18 and TRBJ1-5; D not certain. The CDR3 totals 15 residues. CDR1 and CDR2 (germline): KGHSH, LQKENI. Deletions cut 3 bases from V and 9 bases from J, with 18 bases between. The CDR3 is CASSPSPTTSSPQHF. The CDR3 nucleotides are TGTGCCAGCTCACCTTCACCGACTACTTCATCGCCCCAGCATTTT.

The gene calls are TRBV19 and TRBJ2-7; D is possibly TRBD1 (6 bases). Per germline, CDR1 LNHDA and CDR2 SQIVND (reference sequence). The length of the CDR3 is 14 residues. V was trimmed by 5 bases and J by 5 bases, leaving 16 bases between them. The CDR3 sequence is CASSGGLSYDEQYF. In DNA form, the CDR3 reads TGTGCCAGTAGTGGGGGCCTATCATACGACGAGCAGTACTTC.

This chain connects TRBV28 to TRBJ2-5, with 8 bases fitting TRBD2. The germline V gene has CDR1 MDHEN and CDR2 SYDVKM. V dropped 7 bases and J dropped 3; count of bases not matched to a gene: 7. CDR3 length equals 14 residues. The CDR3 here is CASKTGGPEETQYF. The CDR3 DNA reads as TGTGCCAGCAAGACGGGGGGGCCGGAAGAGACCCAGTACTTC.

This clone has a single count. This chain connects TRBV15 to TRBJ2-3; 9 nucleotides match TRBD2. Germline V gives CDR1 LNHNV, CDR2 YYDKDF (reference sequence). Trimming removed 3 bases from V and 11 bases from J; junction bases left unmatched: 15. The CDR3 is made up of 16 amino acids. CDR3 sequence reads: CATSSLGAGGTTGQYF. The CDR3 bases are TGTGCCACCAGCAGTTTGGGGGCGGGGGGGACTACGGGGCAGTATTTT. Based on the CDR3 plus reference TRBV15 and TRBJ2-3, the full variable domain is DAMVIQNPRYQVTQFGKPVTLSCSQTLNHNVMYWYQQKSSQAPKLLFHYYDKDFNNEADTPDNFQSRRPNTSFCFLDIRSPGLGDTAMYLCATSSLGAGGTTGQYFGPGTRLTVL.

The CDR3 loop reads CASGTQGGSGNTIYF. CDR3 DNA sequence: TGTGCCAGCGGGACTCAGGGAGGATCTGGAAACACCATATATTTT. The chain links TRBV5-6 to TRBJ1-3, with TRBD1 as a possible D gene (5 bases). The CDR3 is made up of 15 amino acids. Germline V gene sequence: CDR1 SGHDT, CDR2 YYEEEE. The V end was cut by 7 bases, the J end by 1 base, with 15 bases between.

The chain couples TRBV27 to TRBJ2-2; the D is unclear. The CDR3 runs 15 residues. The V and J ends lost 2 bases and 6 bases respectively, with 13 bases between them. Germline CDR1 MNHEY, CDR2 SMNVEV (reference sequence). Here the CDR3 DNA reads TGTGCCAGCAGTTTACTCCGTAACCGGGCCGGGGAGCTGTTTTTT. This encodes CASSLLRNRAGELFF.

The chain carries TRBV7-9 and TRBJ1-2; D is unclear. V was trimmed by 5 bases and J by 3 bases, leaving 19 bases between them. The CDR3 is made up of 16 amino acids. Per germline, CDR1 SEHNR and CDR2 FQNEAQ (reference sequence). Written as DNA, the CDR3 is TGTGCCAGCAGCGCACTATATGGTTTGGTTGACTATGGCTACACCTTC. Encoded protein: CASSALYGLVDYGYTF.

The chain uses TRBV5-6 and TRBJ1-1, with D maybe TRBD1 (5 bases). This CDR3 comprises 14 residues. V gave up 6 bases and J gave up 1 base, with 13 bases separating them. Germline V gives CDR1 SGHDT, CDR2 YYEEEE. The CDR3 spells CASTSTGGNTEAFF. CDR3 bases: TGTGCCAGCACCTCTACGGGGGGGAACACTGAAGCTTTCTTT.

The rearrangement joins TRBV19 to TRBJ2-1; possible D gene TRBD2, 5 bases. The CDR3 sequence is 15 residues long. Trimming left V 3 bases short and J 0 bases short, with 9 bases between. The germline V gene encodes CDR1 LNHDA and CDR2 SQIVND (reference sequence). The CDR3 loop is CASSISASSYNEQFF. The CDR3 DNA reads as TGTGCCAGTAGTATTAGCGCCAGCTCCTACAATGAGCAGTTCTTC.

The chain carries TRBV7-9 and TRBJ2-1; possibly TRBD1 for D (6 bases). The ends were cut back, 1 base at V and 4 bases at J, with 11 bases in the middle. There are 15 residues in the CDR3. The germline CDR1 and CDR2 sequences are SEHNR and FQNEAQ (reference sequence). The CDR3 region is CASSLGDKGYNEQFF. The CDR3 coding sequence is TGTGCCAGCAGCTTAGGGGACAAGGGGTACAATGAGCAGTTCTTC.

The J gene is TRBJ1-2, the V gene TRBV5-5; 10 bases map to TRBD1. Germline trimming cut 4 bases from V and 7 bases from J; bases unmatched to any gene: 16. CDR1 SGHKS and CDR2 YYEKEE come from the germline V gene (reference sequence). CDR3 length: 17 residues. The CDR3, as DNA: TGTGCCAGCAGCACGAAGACAGGGGGCCGTTCTATTGGTGGCTACACCTTC. Its translation is CASSTKTGGRSIGGYTF.